These 21 T cell receptor beta chains originate from one sample sequenced in a study of blood T cell repertoires in COVID-19. Profiling relied on immunoSEQ multiplex PCR, and the TCRdb table lists in-frame clones only, not all of them. The repertoire has approximately 200,000 clones, roughly 84% of them found once; the top ten carry approximately 7.2%. Sample: PBMCs or T cells enriched from blood (not recorded which). The source is a man younger than 40 in a cohort exposed to, infected with or recovered from COVID-19 (not recorded which).

The gene calls are TRBV11-2 and TRBJ2-2, with 9 bases that match TRBD1. Looked up from germline, CDR1 is SGHAT and CDR2 is FQNNGV. This CDR3 spans 16 amino acids. Trimming cost V 5 bases and J 0 bases; bases outside gene matches: 4. Here the CDR3 DNA reads TGTGCCAGCAGCAGTGACAGGGGGACGAACACCGGGGAGCTGTTTTTT. Amino acid sequence: CASSSDRGTNTGELFF.

The chain couples TRBV5-6 to TRBJ2-3; D might be TRBD2 (5 bases). Per germline, CDR1 SGHDT and CDR2 YYEEEE. The V end was cut by 0 bases, the J end by 4 bases, with 9 bases between. The CDR3 has 14 residues. The CDR3 sequence is CASSLDKRPDTQYF. The CDR3 DNA sequence: TGTGCCAGCAGCTTGGACAAGCGGCCAGATACGCAGTATTTT. Supplemented by reference TRBV5-6 and TRBJ2-3, the full variable domain reads DAGVTQSPTHLIKTRGQQVTLRCSPKSGHDTVSWYQQALGQGPQFIFQYYEEEERQRGNFPDRFSGHQFPNYSSELNVNALLLGDSALYLCASSLDKRPDTQYFGPGTRLTVL.

This clone occurred a few times. The chain combines TRBV6-5 with TRBJ2-7, with D tentatively TRBD1 (6 bases). Between the trimmed V and J ends, which lost 6 bases and 5 bases, there was a span of 17 bases. Looked up from germline, CDR1 is MNHEY and CDR2 is SVGAGI. The CDR3 spans 14 residues. The CDR3 coding sequence is TGTGCCAGCAGCCCAAGACAGGTGGGCAACGAGCAGTACTTC. Translation: CASSPRQVGNEQYF.

This chain connects TRBV6-5 to TRBJ1-2; 8 positions agree with TRBD1. V was clipped by 4 bases and J by 5 bases; unmatched bases: 6. CDR3 length: 14 residues. From germline, CDR1 is MNHEY and CDR2 SVGAGI. The CDR3 DNA reads TGTGCCAGCAGTTCCCAGGGGGCATGGTATGGCTACACCTTC. Its translation: CASSSQGAWYGYTF.

The chain carries TRBV29-1 and TRBJ1-2, with TRBD1 as a possible D gene (5 bases). V lost 3 bases to trimming and J lost 5 bases, with 13 bases between them. The CDR3 runs to 13 residues. In germline, CDR1 is SQVTM, CDR2 ANQGSEA. The CDR3 is CSVERQPIYGYTF. The CDR3 DNA sequence: TGCAGCGTTGAGAGACAGCCTATTTATGGCTACACCTTC. The whole variable domain, remainder taken from reference TRBV29-1 and TRBJ1-2, is SAVISQKPSRDICQRGTSLTIQCQVDSQVTMMFWYRQQPGQSLTLIATANQGSEATYESGFVIDKFPISRPNLTFSTLTVSNMSPEDSSIYLCSVERQPIYGYTFGSGTRLTVV.

In DNA, the CDR3 is TGTGCCAGCAGCTTAGAGTCTAGCGGGAGGGCCGCGAAGACCCAGTACTTC. Translating it yields CASSLESSGRAAKTQYF. The chain combines TRBV7-2 with TRBJ2-5, with 12 bases aligning to TRBD2. The J segment lost 6 bases and the V segment lost 1 base, leaving 9 bases of the junction unmatched. This CDR3 comprises 17 residues. Germline CDR1 reads SGHTA; CDR2 reads FQGNSA.

The CDR3 region is CASSQACKKRLRAATNEKLFF. For the CDR3, the DNA is TGTGCCAGCAGCCAAGCTTGTAAAAAGAGACTAAGGGCCGCAACTAATGAAAAACTGTTTTTT. The chain uses TRBV3-1 (or the pseudogene TRBV3-2) and TRBJ1-4; no definite D call. CDR3 size: 21 residues. Germline V gene sequence: CDR1 LGHDT, CDR2 YNNKEL (reference sequence). V was pared by 1 base and J by 0 bases, with 24 bases between.

V usage is TRBV3-1 (or the pseudogene TRBV3-2) and J usage is TRBJ2-7; a possible D gene is TRBD2 (5 bases). V gave up 4 bases and J gave up 0 bases, with 13 bases separating them. The CDR3 runs 15 residues. Per germline, CDR1 LGHDT and CDR2 YNNKEL (reference sequence). The CDR3 bases are TGTGCCAGCAGCCTCGAAAGAGGGTCCTCCTACGAGCAGTACTTC. Residues: CASSLERGSSYEQYF.

The J gene is TRBJ2-4, the V gene TRBV6-6; 8 bases fit TRBD1. Germline values: CDR1 MNHNY, CDR2 SVGAGI (reference sequence). The CDR3 covers 12 residues. J lost 13 bases, V lost 6 bases, and 8 bases had no gene match. This CDR3 reads CASSQRDRSQYF. DNA of the CDR3: TGTGCCAGCAGCCAAAGGGACAGGAGCCAGTACTTC.

The V and J genes are TRBV7-3 and TRBJ1-1, with D hard to call. The V gene lost 4 bases and the J gene lost 1 base, with 10 bases spanning the gap. Germline V gives CDR1 SGHTA, CDR2 FQGTGA. The CDR3 runs 14 residues. The CDR3 bases are TGTGCCAGCAGCTCAGGATCGGCGAACACTGAAGCTTTCTTT. This encodes CASSSGSANTEAFF.

The chain recombines TRBV4-1 with TRBJ2-3, with 13 positions matching TRBD2. This CDR3 contains 18 residues. Germline trimming cut 3 bases from V and 5 bases from J; bases unmatched to any gene: 11. Germline-derived CDR1 and CDR2 are MGHRA and YSYEKL. CDR3 protein: CASSHPSSGLAGRDTQYF. CDR3 DNA sequence: TGCGCCAGCAGCCATCCGTCCTCGGGACTAGCGGGAAGAGATACGCAGTATTTT.

The chain couples TRBV28 to TRBJ1-5; no clear D. The CDR3 spans 14 residues. The germline V gene has CDR1 MDHEN and CDR2 SYDVKM. CDR3 residues: CSLARSTSNQPQHF. CDR3 sequence (DNA): TGTTCCCTAGCACGGAGTACGAGCAATCAGCCCCAGCATTTT.

This chain uses TRBV5-4 with TRBJ2-2, with a weak D call TRBD2 (5 bases). CDR1 SGHNT and CDR2 YYREEE come from the germline V gene (reference sequence). CDR3 length: 13 residues. V gave up 0 bases and J gave up 7 bases, with 7 bases separating them. The CDR3 loop reads CASSLAGGGELFF. CDR3 sequence (DNA): TGTGCCAGCAGCTTGGCAGGAGGCGGGGAGCTGTTTTTT.

The CDR3 loop is CASSPNLAGTHEQYF. CDR3 DNA: TGTGCCAGCAGTCCAAACTTAGCGGGAACCCACGAGCAGTACTTC. This chain uses TRBV28 with TRBJ2-7; TRBD2 matches at 8 bases. Germline loops: CDR1 MDHEN, CDR2 SYDVKM. J was trimmed by 5 bases and V by 5 bases; bases with no gene match: 11. There are 15 residues in the CDR3.

The sample holds a few counts of this clone. V and J are TRBV14 and TRBJ2-3; D is unresolved. Trimming took 5 bases from V and 4 from J, leaving 22 bases between them. CDR1 and CDR2 (germline): SGHDN, FVKESK. The CDR3 runs 17 residues. CDR3 sequence (DNA): TGTGCCAGCAGCGAATGGCTTAGAATAACAGAGCCAGATACGCAGTATTTT. This codes for CASSEWLRITEPDTQYF. The full variable domain, its missing parts supplied by reference TRBV14 and TRBJ2-3, is EAGVTQFPSHSVIEKGQTVTLRCDPISGHDNLYWYRRVMGKEIKFLLHFVKESKQDESGMPNNRFLAERTGGTYSTLKVQPAELEDSGVYFCASSEWLRITEPDTQYFGPGTRLTVL.

The CDR3 sequence is CASSQDSLAGGKKLFF. The CDR3 bases are TGTGCCAGCAGCCAAGATAGCTTGGCAGGGGGGAAAAAACTGTTTTTT. The V call is TRBV3-1 (or the pseudogene TRBV3-2), the J call TRBJ1-4; 7 bases are shared with TRBD1. Germline CDR1 is LGHDT and CDR2 is YNNKEL (reference sequence). The CDR3 is 16 residues long. V shed 0 bases and J 9 bases; nucleotides not matched to a gene: 10.

This sequence joins TRBV5-4 and TRBJ1-4, with TRBD1 as a possible D gene (6 bases). V was shortened by 6 bases and J by 5 bases, with 14 bases between the two germline ends. Germline CDR1 is SGHNT and CDR2 is YYREEE (reference sequence). The CDR3 is 14 residues long. CDR3 loop: CASTTDSKNEKLFF. CDR3 sequence (DNA): TGTGCCAGCACAACGGACAGCAAAAATGAAAAACTGTTTTTT.

The V call is TRBV6-5, the J call TRBJ2-2; a possible D gene is TRBD2 (5 bases). CDR3 length equals 15 residues. Germline V gives CDR1 MNHEY, CDR2 SVGAGI. The CDR3 bases are TGTGCAGCAATGAGGACGGGGTGGAACACCGGGGAGCTGTTTTTT. Protein sequence: CAAMRTGWNTGELFF.

The chain has TRBV6-1 and TRBJ1-5; D is undetermined. This CDR3 has 16 residues. The V and J ends lost 0 bases and 1 base respectively, with 10 bases between them. The germline gives CDR1 MNHNS, CDR2 SASEGT. The chain's CDR3 is CASSEARQVSNQPQHF. For the CDR3, the DNA is TGTGCCAGCAGTGAAGCGCGTCAGGTGAGCAATCAGCCCCAGCATTTT.

This chain links TRBV25-1 with TRBJ2-5, with 9 nucleotides matching TRBD2. V lost 3 bases, J lost 3 bases, and 11 bases stayed unmatched. The CDR3 is made up of 17 amino acids. CDR1 is MGHDK and CDR2 is SYGVNS in the germline V gene. Here the CDR3 DNA reads TGTGCCAGCAGTGAGGGGGTTAGCGGGAGTATGGAAGAGACCCAGTACTTC. This codes for CASSEGVSGSMEETQYF.

This chain connects TRBV29-1 to TRBJ1-2, with D unresolved. V was pared by 6 bases and J by 4 bases, with 12 bases between. The CDR3 loop spans 12 amino acids. Per the germline V gene, CDR1 is SQVTM and CDR2 is ANQGSEA. The CDR3 region is CSVVVESYGYTF. The CDR3 coding sequence is TGCAGCGTCGTAGTGGAGAGCTATGGCTACACCTTC.